This T cell receptor (beta chain) appears in the sequencing data of a study of cytomegalovirus exposure and HLA in healthy donors (TCRdb year 2017). For context, the study as a whole: According to an earlier analysis of 587 of the donors, 200 million or so T cells yielded 90 million to 140 million unique TCR beta sequences and 276 Gb of sequence data. About 330 gigabases of sequencing data and roughly 80 million unique TCR sequences made up an early release that covered 500 to 700 HLA-typed donors. Of the 398 genotyped donors, 65% to 90% fell in the genetic ancestry cluster associated with self-reported Caucasian donors. The study aimed to test whether cataloging public T cell receptors could reveal signatures of past pathogen exposure. Using immunosequencing, the study profiled T cell repertoires from 550 to 750 subjects and related those repertoires to cytomegalovirus serostatus. Along with the roughly 610-subject first cohort, a separate validation cohort of over a hundred different subjects was used. To predict cytomegalovirus infection status, the study brought together high-throughput TCR immunosequencing, statistical association of individual TCRs with disease status, and machine learning. A later analysis re-analyzed previously published TCR beta repertoires from about 730 donors and added high-resolution HLA genotyping to study TCR occurrence patterns. Rather than drawing on any new phenotypic data, the later analysis identified candidate immune exposures from TCR beta sequences and the way those sequences occurred across donors. An earlier analysis of approximately 640 of the donors applied high-throughput TCR beta sequencing to assess whether each TCR beta V gene segment acted as functional or pseudogenic. Donor age, sex, ethnicity and CMV serostatus were collected together with the repertoire data. A later genetic analysis took genome-wide SNP genotypes for about 65% of the 666 donors and used that subset as a discovery cohort. Every repertoire in the discovery cohort had been generated on one and the same sequencing platform. Both class I and class II loci were covered by HLA typing, at four-digit resolution. The number of donors typed differed by locus, with about 629-630 for A, B, C, DRB1 and DQB1, more than 500 for DQA1, some 570 for DPA1, and roughly 450 for DPB1. Several DR-DQ haplotypes were handled as single units for association and clustering, since linkage in the cohort was strong. Across 398 genotyped donors of the cohort, an average of roughly 230,000 unique TCR beta nucleotide sequences per donor were sequenced, and roughly a sixth of those sequences were non-productive.

Libraries were made using the immunoSEQ multiplex PCR assay. For the multiplex PCR, a mixture combining 60 forward primers for TCR Vbeta segments and 13 reverse primers for TCR Jbeta segments was used. Amplification of the CDR3 region of rearranged TCR beta genes was performed with a multiplex PCR assay on genomic DNA. Amplified TCR beta libraries were sequenced as 87-base-pair reads on the Illumina HiSeq System. The published analysis was carried out like this. A later analysis tallied 70 million to 100 million unique TCR beta chains across the approximately 670 repertoires, and about 10 million of those chains were shared by two or more donors. A nearest-neighbor algorithm error-corrected the raw reads and collapsed the reads into unique sequences, merging closely related sequences to remove PCR and sequencing errors. CDR3 sequences were aligned to IMGT reference sequences to assign V, D and J gene segments. For a sequence to be retained, a match of at least six nucleotides to both a V gene segment and a J gene segment was required. A rearrangement was called productive if the CDR3 had no stop codons and remained in frame with V and J, and every other rearrangement was called non-productive. CDR3 was defined according to IMGT convention as the region running from the second conserved V-encoded cysteine to the conserved J-encoded phenylalanine. Sequences without an unambiguous match to a single V gene segment were excluded from the earlier analysis of several hundred of the donors. An earlier analysis of approximately 590 of the donors called V segments functional above 56.7% productive rearrangements and segregating when the between-donor standard deviation exceeded 5%. A statistical classification framework was developed to diagnose cytomegalovirus status using the catalog of TCR beta chain sequences. A later analysis assigned V and J genes by comparing TCR nucleotide sequences with IMGT/GENE-DB human TR gene sequences. A later analysis assigned CDR3 sequences and most-parsimonious VDJ recombination scenarios with the TCRdist pipeline. In a later analysis, every TCR beta chain was defined by the combination of its CDR3 amino acid sequence and its V-gene family, and reads without a unique V-gene family were dropped. In a later analysis, fewer than 650 highly shared, low-generation-probability nucleotide sequences were removed to address suspected cross-contamination and a sequencing artifact. In a later analysis, a clonal expansion index was calculated for each public chain from normalized within-repertoire ranks of inferred template counts. In a later analysis, generation probabilities were computed with a VDJ recombination model fitted to out-of-frame rearrangements, and the resulting probabilities were checked against IGoR. In a later analysis, hypergeometric tests were used to score TCR-TCR, TCR-HLA and TCR-CMV co-occurrence, with a repertoire-size bias correction applied to TCR pairs. False discovery rates were estimated in a later analysis by permuting HLA or CMV assignments 20 times. A later analysis grouped co-occurring TCRs with DBSCAN, adding TCRdist sequence similarity when clustering within HLA-allele-positive subsets. Repertoires with fewer than 30,000 or more than 120,000 public chains, plus five repertoires with anomalous nucleotide sharing, were excluded from co-occurrence clustering. The source is immuneACCESS, and TCRdb retained only in-frame sequences with V and J called. Part of the clones is not carried over; for the studies checked, unresolved V genes explain less than half of this, and the remainder is unexplained. V, J and clone size reflect that table, while D and trimming were determined from the DNA. This sample is represented by some 180,000 clones; about 80% of them were singletons. Jointly, the top ten make up 1.4% to 1.5% of the sample.

Reading the germline V gene gives CDR1 SGHTA and CDR2 FQGNSA. The V end gives up 4 bases and the J end 14 bases, leaving 24 bases in the junction not matched to a gene. Counted from cysteine to phenylalanine, this CDR3 has 19 amino acids. The only DNA kept is the CDR3, 57 bases in frame from the first base. General conclusions and limits of the study: Because HLA typing was missing for some donors at each locus, association tests included only the typed subset. Because counts were too low, about 17 rarely observed V segments, including chromosome 9 orphons, were excluded from the earlier analysis of under 650 of the donors. In a later analysis, several top co-occurrence clusters were reported to appear linked to parvovirus B19, influenza, CMV and Epstein-Barr virus. The study gave a list of around 170 TCR beta chains associated with cytomegalovirus. According to a later genetic analysis, donors in an Asian-associated ancestry cluster had fewer N-insertions in productive TCRs than the approximately 690-donor mean. In a later analysis, the rate of TCR association differed among HLA loci, with DRB1 alleles having the most associated TCRs and HLA-C alleles having the fewest. The classifier was reported to diagnose cytomegalovirus status with high specificity and sensitivity in both the original cohort and the validation cohort. In vitro tests confirmed that a few of the cytomegalovirus-associated TCR beta chains recognize cytomegalovirus antigens. A later analysis found that most CMV-associated TCR beta chains appeared HLA-restricted, with HLA associations seemingly driven largely by CMV exposure. Correlated functional status among segregating V segments might be attributable to linkage disequilibrium, but an unknown experimental factor could not be ruled out. The presence/absence analyses assumed that sequencing depth was roughly uniform across donors, and that assumption may not be true. A further reported finding was that TCR beta sequences accurately predicted the HLA-A and HLA-B alleles for most subjects in the first cohort. In a later genetic analysis, a missense DCLRE1C variant was associated with V-gene and J-gene trimming of TCR beta chains, and the association was replicated in an independent cohort. In an earlier analysis of some 500 of the donors, most TCR beta V segments were observed in productive rearrangements about 87% or about 30% of the time, broadly matching IMGT annotations. A cluster of highly shared sequence variants was judged likely to represent a technical artifact of the sequencing pipeline. Most TCR sequences were seen in very few donors, while some public TCRs were found in many individuals. This cohort had only TCR beta chains sequenced, and the lack of alpha or paired-chain data limited which features could be detected. In a later analysis, HLA-associated TCR beta chains were found to be more clonally expanded and to have lower generation probabilities than equally common non-associated chains. For the cohort, immune exposure information was limited to CMV serostatus. When HLA alleles, especially DR and DQ, strongly co-occurred, TCR associations were difficult to assign to individual alleles. At a false discovery rate of 0.05, a later analysis linked 15,000 to 20,000 TCR beta sequences to specific HLA alleles. Some IMGT-functional V segments, including TRBV6-2 and TRBV6-3, could not be distinguished by the 87-base-pair reads and were therefore excluded. It was suggested by the authors that the approach could potentially be generalized to other disease states and immunological phenotypes.

In total, over 600 healthy bone marrow donors made up the cohort. All cohort members were sampled while nominally healthy, although unrecorded immune exposures were likely present. The donor was CMV seronegative and belonged to the group of 350 to 400 seronegative cohort members. A peripheral blood sample was collected from each donor, and TCR beta sequencing was performed on peripheral blood mononuclear cells. The Qiagen DNeasy Blood Extraction Kit was used to extract genomic DNA from the blood cell samples. On this clone itself: Its antigen remains unidentified. No base qualities exist here, and no much larger clone lies one base off it.

The sequence derives from a man aged 18 to 30 in good health and CMV-seronegative. The chain is assembled from TRBV7-2 and TRBJ2-3; 13 nucleotides in the junction match TRBD2. The specimen sequenced was PBMCs. The CDR3 amino acid sequence is: CASSSSTHTSGGAGFWGYF. The DNA sequence is given as TGTGCCAGCAGCTCATCCACCCATACTAGCGGGGGGGCCGGATTTTGGGGGTATTTT.